One and the same sample provided the 12 T cell receptor beta chains below, sequenced in a study of T cell repertoires in cytomegalovirus infection. No antigen has been assigned to these receptors. TCRdb passed the reads through MiXCR, listing each CDR3 protein once. The sample has hundreds of thousands of distinct CDR3 sequences, approximately 46% seen once. The sample here was cultured PBMCs, taken from culture after CMV antigen stimulation. These receptors were obtained from a human donor in good health (CMV status not recorded). Some clones in this sample may be carry-over from other donors' samples.

V gene TRBV27 combines with J gene TRBJ2-3; D is unclear. The germline V gene encodes CDR1 MNHEY and CDR2 SMNVEV (reference sequence). V lost 2 bases, J lost 0 bases, and 9 bases lay in between. This CDR3 is 15 amino acids long. The CDR3 DNA is TGTGCCAGCAGTTTACCTGGAGAAAGCACAGATACGCAGTATTTT. Encoded protein: CASSLPGESTDTQYF.

The CDR3: CASSSDRAFGQPQHF. In DNA, the CDR3 is TGTGCCAGCAGCTCCGACAGGGCGTTCGGGCAGCCCCAGCATTTT. This chain joins TRBV27 and TRBJ1-5; 7 bases map to TRBD1. Per germline, CDR1 MNHEY and CDR2 SMNVEV (reference sequence). With 6 bases clipped from V and 7 bases from J, the junction kept 12 bases outside the gene matches. The CDR3 sequence is 15 residues long.

The chain combines TRBV3-1 with TRBJ2-7, with D tentatively TRBD1 (6 bases). V was pared by 5 bases and J by 5 bases, with 13 bases between. The CDR3 loop spans 13 amino acids. Per the germline V gene, CDR1 is LGHDT and CDR2 is YNNKEL (reference sequence). CDR3 nucleotide sequence: TGTGCCAGCAGCGCCCCGGGACATGACGAGCAGTACTTC. It codes for CASSAPGHDEQYF.

This chain connects TRBV7-6 to TRBJ2-1; D gene unclear. V was cut by 5 bases and J by 1 base, with 15 bases left in between. CDR1 is SGHVS and CDR2 is FNYEAQ in the germline V gene. This CDR3 contains 16 residues. CDR3 amino acids: CASSPTQAGSYNEQFF. The CDR3 coding sequence is TGTGCCAGCAGCCCGACTCAGGCTGGGTCCTACAATGAGCAGTTCTTC.

The gene calls are TRBV12-5 and TRBJ2-7; D is uncertain. The CDR3 extends over 16 amino acids. CDR1 and CDR2 from the germline V gene are LGHNT and FRNRAP. V lost 1 base, J lost 3 bases, and 16 bases lay in between. CDR3 protein: CASGLDHGQAGYEQYF. The CDR3 DNA reads as TGTGCTAGTGGTTTGGACCATGGGCAGGCAGGCTACGAGCAGTACTTC.

This clonotype was seen a few times. The rearrangement joins TRBV7-8 to TRBJ2-7, with D unresolved. CDR1 and CDR2 from the germline V gene are SGHVS and FQNEAQ. The CDR3 is 14 amino acids. V lost 4 bases and J lost 3, with 13 bases in between. CDR3: CASSSGPWGYEQYF. The CDR3 coding sequence is TGTGCCAGCAGCTCCGGGCCGTGGGGCTACGAGCAGTACTTC. Combining the CDR3 with reference TRBV7-8 and TRBJ2-7 gives the whole variable domain GAGVSQSPRYKVAKRGQDVALRCDPISGHVSLFWYQQALGQGPEFLTYFQNEAQLDKSGLPSDRFFAERPEGSVSTLKIQRTQQEDSAVYLCASSSGPWGYEQYFGPGTRLTVT.

This clonotype was counted a few times. CDR3 nucleotides: TGTGCCAGCAGCGGGACAGGGAGTGAAAAGGGAGTATTTGGCCGACAAGAGACCCAGTACTTC. This translates into CASSGTGSEKGVFGRQETQYF. The chain is built from TRBV2 and TRBJ2-5; 9 bases line up with TRBD1. J lost 2 bases, V lost 6 bases, and 25 bases had no gene match. In germline, CDR1 is SNHLY, CDR2 FYNNEI. CDR3 length: 21 amino acids.

This clonotype was counted only a few times. This chain joins TRBV7-6 and TRBJ1-1; 7 bases are a match to TRBD1. The junction had 5 bases not matched to a gene; V was cut back by 4 bases and J by 3 bases. CDR1 SGHVS and CDR2 FNYEAQ come from the germline V gene. This CDR3 is built from 14 residues. The CDR3 DNA sequence: TGTGCCAGCAGCTCCGGACAGGTAGACACTGAAGCTTTCTTT. This codes for CASSSGQVDTEAFF.

A few counts support this clonotype. The CDR3 loop is CASSLYPGPQLNQPQHF. In DNA form, the CDR3 reads TGTGCCAGCAGCTTATACCCCGGGCCACAACTCAATCAGCCCCAGCATTTT. V usage is TRBV7-6 and J usage is TRBJ1-5; unclear D gene. V gave up 2 bases and J gave up 3 bases, with 17 bases separating them. CDR3 length: 17 residues. From germline, CDR1 is SGHVS and CDR2 FNYEAQ.

The rearrangement joins TRBV28 to TRBJ1-5; tentatively, D is TRBD1 (5 bases). CDR1 and CDR2 (germline): MDHEN, SYDVKM. Between the trimmed V and J ends, which lost 8 bases and 5 bases, there was a span of 10 bases. CDR3 size: 12 residues. The CDR3 DNA reads as TGTGCCAGCGGGGGTTGGGATCAGCCCCAGCATTTT. It specifies CASGGWDQPQHF.

This clonotype has only a few counts. V and J are TRBV6-1 and TRBJ1-6, with D unclear. Germline lookup yields CDR1 MNHNS and CDR2 SASEGT. Trimming removed 4 bases at V and 9 bases at J, with 7 bases between. The CDR3 is 12 amino acids. CDR3 DNA sequence: TGTGCCAGCAGTGGATTGGGTTCACCCCTCCACTTT. As protein: CASSGLGSPLHF.

This clonotype was detected a few times. The V and J genes are TRBV7-2 and TRBJ1-3; D is undetermined. Germline CDR1 SGHTA, CDR2 FQGNSA. V was pared by 2 bases and J by 4 bases, with 3 bases between. This CDR3 comprises 12 residues. For the CDR3, the DNA is TGTGCCAGCAGCTTAAGGGGAAACACCATATATTTT. It codes for CASSLRGNTIYF.